This T cell receptor beta chain was profiled in a study of OX40 agonist ivuxolimab in advanced cancers. Across the study: Patients were treated with ivuxolimab, an agonistic anti-OX40 (CD134) antibody. Patients with prior anti-PD-1, anti-PD-L1 or anti-CTLA-4 therapy were eligible; less than 50% had some. Broader study findings: Relative to CD4+, CD8+ T cells held more expanded clones on average.

The CDR3 is made up of 12 amino acids. V lost 0 bases and J lost 10, with 7 bases in between. Looked up from germline, CDR1 is MGHRA and CDR2 is YSYEKL. Note on this clone: Antigen specificity is unknown.

Assay used: immunoSEQ multiplex PCR; TCRdb lists only in-frame clones, some missing. The sample lists tens of thousands of clones, 75% to 85% occurring once. The clonotype was recovered from an adult with an advanced solid tumor such as melanoma, head and neck, liver or kidney cancer. The sequencing used CD4+ or CD8+ T cells sorted from blood, collected in a trial of the OX40 agonist ivuxolimab. The genes are TRBV4-1 and TRBJ2-1; D is uncertain. DNA of the CDR3: TGCGCCAGCAGCCAAGATCAAAGGGAGCAGTTCTTC. Translation: CASSQDQREQFF.